A selection of T cell receptor beta chains follows, all from one sample in a study of T cell responses to AZD1222 COVID-19 vaccine. Generated by immunoSEQ multiplex PCR, the TCRdb table keeps only in-frame clones and is missing some. In the table there are 90,000 to 120,000 clones, roughly 90% of which are singletons. The specimen comprised peripheral blood, sampled on day 0 of AZD1222 vaccination. The receptors were sampled from an adult in good health. Both conserved end residues are part of each CDR3. A D gene is named only where the DNA matches it firmly. Clone size is not always given. Where it is, it says once, few, many or a class for expanded clones.

-,-,TRBV6-2/TRBV6-3,TRBJ1-2,TGTGCCAGCAGTCAAACCGGGACGGCCTATGGCTACACCTTC,CASSQTGTAYGYTF
-,-,TRBV19,TRBJ1-5,TGTGCCAGTAGTAGGGAGGGGACGAGCAATCAGCCCCAGCATTTT,CASSREGTSNQPQHF
-,-,TRBV7-3,TRBJ1-1,TGTGCCAGCAGCCTAAGACAGGTCGGGAACACTGAAGCTTTCTTT,CASSLRQVGNTEAFF
TRBD1,-,TRBV27,TRBJ1-6,TGTGCCAGCTCCGTCGGGACAGACTATTCACCCCTCCACTTT,CASSVGTDYSPLHF
-,-,TRBV10-3,TRBJ2-3,TGTGCCATCAGCATGACTGCAGATACGCAGTATTTT,CAISMTADTQYF
-,-,TRBV6-4,TRBJ2-2,TGTGCCAGCAGTGAGACCAGAACCGGGGAGCTGTTTTTT,CASSETRTGELFF
-,-,TRBV12-5,TRBJ1-2,TGTGCTAGTGGTACACAGCCCTATGGCTACACCTTC,CASGTQPYGYTF
-,few,TRBV11-2,TRBJ1-4,TGTGCCAGCAGCTTAGGCGAGGGACCGACGGAAGAAAAACTGTTTTTT,CASSLGEGPTEEKLFF
-,-,TRBV10-3,TRBJ1-5,TGTGCCATCAGTGAGTCTAGGGGGGGCAATCAGCCCCAGCATTTT,CAISESRGGNQPQHF
TRBD1,-,TRBV6-6,TRBJ2-1,TGTGCCAGCAGTTACTCACAGGGGTATGAGCAGTTCTTC,CASSYSQGYEQFF
-,-,TRBV5-1,TRBJ1-2,TGCGCCAGCAGCGTTGGATCCGGGACAAACAACTATGGCTACACCTTC,CASSVGSGTNNYGYTF
-,once,TRBV7-8,TRBJ1-5,TGTGCCAGCAGCTTAACCGGTGAGAATCAGCCCCAGCATTTT,CASSLTGENQPQHF
-,-,TRBV2,TRBJ1-1,TGTGCCAGCAGTGTCCAGGGGCTAGAGGCTTTCTTT,CASSVQGLEAFF
-,-,TRBV27,TRBJ2-2,TGTGCCTCCCGGGTGGCGGAGGTAGGGGGGGAGCTGTTTTTT,CASRVAEVGGELFF
-,-,TRBV29-1,TRBJ2-1,TGCAGCGTTGAAGATCCAGGCGATGAGCAGTTCTTC,CSVEDPGDEQFF
-,-,TRBV5-4,TRBJ2-3,TGTGCCAGCAGCTTGATCGGGGATGCAGATACGCAGTATTTT,CASSLIGDADTQYF
-,-,TRBV7-2,TRBJ2-3,TGTGCCAGCAGCTTAAACAGGGCTACAGATACGCAGTATTTT,CASSLNRATDTQYF
-,-,TRBV10-1,TRBJ2-2,TGCGCCAGCAGTGAGCGGGTCTCGGGCACCGGGGAGCTGTTTTTT,CASSERVSGTGELFF
-,-,TRBV9,TRBJ2-5,TGTGCCAGCAGCGCAACCGGGGGCAGGGGACAAGAGACCCAGTACTTC,CASSATGGRGQETQYF
TRBD1,-,TRBV19,TRBJ2-7,TGTGCCAGTAGCGCGGGACAGGGGCCTGCCTACGAGCAGTACTTC,CASSAGQGPAYEQYF
TRBD1,-,TRBV2,TRBJ1-5,TGTGCCAGCAGGGCCGACAGGGGGGTGCGAGTTGGTCAGCCCCAGCATTTT,CASRADRGVRVGQPQHF
TRBD2,-,TRBV24-1,TRBJ2-4,TGTGCCACCAGTGCCCCGGGACTAGCGGGAGGACAAAACATTCAGTACTTC,CATSAPGLAGGQNIQYF
-,many,TRBV6-4,TRBJ2-2,TGTGCCAGCAGTGACTCGTCTAGTCGTGACACCGGGGAGCTGTTTTTT,CASSDSSSRDTGELFF
-,-,TRBV12-5,TRBJ2-3,TGTGCTAGTGGTCGCCCGGGGGACGGAACAGATACGCAGTATTTT,CASGRPGDGTDTQYF
-,-,TRBV4-3,TRBJ2-1,TGCGCCAGCAGCCAAGGAATCGGTCTAGCGAACTACAATGAGCAGTTCTTC,CASSQGIGLANYNEQFF
-,-,TRBV6-2/TRBV6-3,TRBJ1-1,TGTGCCAGCAGTTACGAAAGGGGAACTGAAGCTTTCTTT,CASSYERGTEAFF
-,once,TRBV7-3,TRBJ2-6,TGTGCCAGCAGCTTATTAAGAAGAGGGAGATCCTCTGGGGCCAACGTCCTGACTTTC,CASSLLRRGRSSGANVLTF
-,-,TRBV5-5,TRBJ2-7,TGTGCCAGCAGCTTGGGTAGCGGCTACGAGCAGTACTTC,CASSLGSGYEQYF
TRBD1,-,TRBV10-3,TRBJ2-5,TGTGCCATAGGGACAGGGAGAGAGACCCAGTACTTC,CAIGTGRETQYF
TRBD1,few,TRBV5-1,TRBJ1-1,TGCGCCAGCAGCACGGACAGGGTGGAAACTGAAGCTTTCTTT,CASSTDRVETEAFF
-,once,TRBV24-1,TRBJ2-7,TGTGCCACCAGTGATTTTAACGAGCAGTACTTC,CATSDFNEQYF
TRBD2,-,TRBV7-2,TRBJ2-3,TGTGCCAGCAGCTTAGGAAGACTAGCGGGAACAGATACGCAGTATTTT,CASSLGRLAGTDTQYF
-,-,TRBV5-1,TRBJ2-1,TGCGCCAGCAGCTTGGCCTCACGGAACAATGAGCAGTTCTTC,CASSLASRNNEQFF
TRBD1,-,TRBV9,TRBJ1-1,TGTGCCAGCAGCGTAGGGACAGGGCACATGAACACTGAAGCTTTCTTT,CASSVGTGHMNTEAFF
TRBD1,-,TRBV10-3,TRBJ2-5,TGTGCCATCAGTGGCCCCCGGGACAGGGACCAAGAGACCCAGTACTTC,CAISGPRDRDQETQYF
-,-,TRBV3-1/TRBV3-2,TRBJ2-6,TGTGCCAGCAGCCAAGACATCTCTGGGGCCAACGTCCTGACTTTC,CASSQDISGANVLTF
-,-,TRBV13,TRBJ1-2,TGTGCCAGCAGCTTAATCGGGGCCTATGGCTACACCTTC,CASSLIGAYGYTF
-,-,TRBV5-6,TRBJ2-7,TGTGCCAGCAGCACCGTCCCCTCCTCCTACGAGCAGTACTTC,CASSTVPSSYEQYF
-,-,TRBV4-1,TRBJ1-2,TGCGCCAGCAGCCAAGATCCGTCGATAGGGCCGCGTGGCTACACCTTC,CASSQDPSIGPRGYTF
-,-,TRBV11-3,TRBJ2-7,TGTGCCAGCAGCTTGGCCCAGGGGTCTTCCTACGAGCAGTACTTC,CASSLAQGSSYEQYF
-,-,TRBV7-8,TRBJ2-5,TGTGCCAGCAGCTTAGATGAGCGGTTCACGGGGGAGACCCAGTACTTC,CASSLDERFTGETQYF
-,-,TRBV3-1/TRBV3-2,TRBJ2-7,TGTGCCAGCAGCCAAGCAGGGGGGCGGGAGCAGTACTTC,CASSQAGGREQYF
TRBD1,-,TRBV28,TRBJ1-2,TGTGCCAGCAGTTTACCGGGACAGATAATTTATGGCTACACCTTC,CASSLPGQIIYGYTF
-,-,TRBV7-9,TRBJ2-3,TGTGCCAGCAGCCCAGGATTCCGGGATACGCAGTATTTT,CASSPGFRDTQYF
-,-,TRBV19,TRBJ2-7,TGTGCCACCCTCTCCCGGGGAACCTACGAGCAGTACTTC,CATLSRGTYEQYF
-,-,TRBV11-3,TRBJ1-5,TGTGCCAGCAGCACGGGGGAGGGGACCCAGCATTTT,CASSTGEGTQHF
-,-,TRBV5-1,TRBJ1-3,TGCGCCAGCAGCTTGCAGGGAATTGGGACTGGAAACACCATATATTTT,CASSLQGIGTGNTIYF
-,-,TRBV4-3,TRBJ2-7,TGCGCCAGCAGCCCAGGGGTAGCGGCCCCGGGGCAGTACTTC,CASSPGVAAPGQYF
TRBD1,-,TRBV15,TRBJ1-5,TGTGCCACCAGCAGGGGACAGGGGGCGAGGGAGGGTCAGCCCCAGCATTTT,CATSRGQGAREGQPQHF
-,-,TRBV5-1,TRBJ1-6,TGCGCCAGCAGCCTAGGGGACTATAATTCACCCCTCCACTTT,CASSLGDYNSPLHF
-,-,TRBV11-1,TRBJ1-1,TGTGCCAGCAGCTTAGAGACGAACACTGAAGCTTTCTTT,CASSLETNTEAFF
-,once,TRBV12-3/TRBV12-4,TRBJ2-1,TGTGCCAGCAGACTGACTTCGACCTGGATGCAGTTCTTC,CASRLTSTWMQFF
-,-,TRBV7-3,TRBJ2-5,TGTGCCAGCAGCTTAATTCGTGCCGAGGGGGAGACCCAGTACTTC,CASSLIRAEGETQYF